This T cell receptor (beta chain) stems from a study of cytomegalovirus exposure and HLA in healthy donors. Whole-study findings and limits: There were several of the most significant clusters that appeared linked to common viral pathogens in a later analysis. Researchers had no immune exposure information except CMV serostatus available. Segments of the TCR beta V type were, in most cases, productive about 87% or about 30% of the time in an earlier analysis. Altogether, 164 TCR beta chains were recorded as cytomegalovirus-associated.

The germline V gene has CDR1 MNHEY and CDR2 SMNVEV (reference sequence). This CDR3 is 15 amino acids long. V was clipped by 5 bases and J by 5 bases, with 18 bases between them. To note about this clone: Its antigen remains unidentified.

With 60 Vbeta and 13 Jbeta primers, the PCR was carried out. The assay was immunoSEQ multiplex PCR, and TCRdb's table has in-frame clones only and misses some. Of about 98,000 clones in the sample, around four fifths were seen once. The sequence was collected from a man between 40 and 49 years old in good health and CMV-seronegative. The V gene is TRBV27, the J gene TRBJ2-5; the D gene is possibly TRBD1 (6 bases). The specimen was PBMCs. CDR3 in amino acids: CASSQYYIQGETQYF. CDR3 coding DNA: TGTGCCAGCAGTCAGTACTATATTCAGGGGGAGACCCAGTACTTC.